This T cell receptor (beta chain) is from a study of blood T cell repertoires in COVID-19. Measured with immunoSEQ multiplex PCR; TCRdb has only the in-frame clones, and not every one. This sample has about 200,000 clones, with just under 85% found just once. Germline V gives CDR1 SGHRS, CDR2 YFSETQ. This CDR3 is 17 amino acids long. V lost 3 bases, J lost 0 bases, and 8 bases stayed unmatched. J is TRBJ1-3 and V is TRBV5-1, with TRBD1 identical over 8 bases. This TCR was recovered from a human donor with acute or convalescent COVID-19. The donor label of this sample is uncertain. Sequenced: peripheral blood. The CDR3: CASSSGTGLYSGNTIYF. DNA for the CDR3: TGCGCCAGCAGCTCTGGGACAGGCTTATACTCTGGAAACACCATATATTTT.